This TCR beta chain stems from a study of T cells in localized non-small cell lung cancer. Germline V lookup: CDR1 SGHRS, CDR2 YFSETQ. The CDR3 covers 20 residues. V shed 1 base, J shed 2 bases, and the junction held 12 bases outside the gene matches. Repertoires were generated with immunoSEQ multiplex PCR, while TCRdb's copy carries only in-frame clones and drops some. This sample has about 1,000 clones; approximately 35% occur once, and the top ten carry about 16%. Details on this clone: The antigen is not known.

Study results and caveats: Researchers found a median approximately 55 of the top 100 tumor clones in adjacent lung.

The sequence was obtained from an older female donor with stage III squamous cell lung carcinoma. The chain employs TRBV5-1 and TRBJ2-3, with TRBD2 identical over 14 bases. Sequencing used normal lung tissue next to the tumor, obtained before any cancer treatment. CDR3 DNA: TGCGCCAGCAGCTTGTACGGGATCGCGACTAGCGGGGGGGACACAGATACGCAGTATTTT. It translates to CASSLYGIATSGGDTDTQYF.